Included here is one T cell receptor beta chain sequence, with context. Its antigen is unknown. Sequence at one end of the junction differs from germline and may be a read error. This CDR3 is built from 12 residues. In germline, CDR1 is SQVTM, CDR2 ANQGSEA. TCR beta cDNA was prepared out of about 530 ng total RNA by means of a constant-region primer. Employing slightly modified ARM-PCR, three nested multiplex PCR rounds were run, and these gave rise to the TCR beta libraries. TRBV1-TRBV30 forward and Cbeta reverse primers drove the first two approximately 11-cycle rounds. One entry per CDR3 protein results from TCRdb running MiXCR on the multiplex PCR reads. The sample lists 70,000 to 75,000 distinct CDR3 sequences, roughly two thirds occurring once. Taking roughly 18-32 mg of unsorted bulk tissue, the authors co-extracted RNA and DNA. The source of the sample is a study of tumor-infiltrating lymphocytes in primary liver carcinoma.

Study results and limitations: A significantly higher top-250-clone fraction was recorded for tumors than for blood (p = 0.039).

The chain carries TRBV29-1 and TRBJ2-7; the match to TRBD1 covers 8 bases. Sequencing input: liver tumor tissue from sampling region 4. Subset of the sample: tumor region T4, right-lateral pole. This TCR was recovered from a man aged 35 to 55 with primary liver carcinoma and hepatitis B virus infection. The CDR3 protein is CSVAQGAYEQYF. The CDR3, as DNA: TGCAGCGTTGCGCAGGGGGCCTACGAACAGTACTTC.